Listed below are T cell receptor beta chains from one sample, sequenced in a study of blood T cell repertoires in COVID-19. Sequenced by immunoSEQ multiplex PCR; TCRdb stores in-frame clones only, minus some. The table has about 180,000 clones, roughly 86% seen once. Sequenced input: PBMCs or T cells enriched from blood (not recorded which). These receptor sequences come from a woman younger than 45 who had recovered from COVID-19. Each CDR3 is given with its conserved first and last residue. A D gene is named only where the DNA matches it firmly. A clone size is listed for some rows: how often the clone was seen (once, few, many), or a class if it is expanded.

>once|TRBJ2-3|TRBV4-2|NA
TGTGCCAGCAGCCAAGAGACAGGCGGCACAGATACGCAGTATTTT
CASSQETGGTDTQYF
>NA|TRBJ1-1|TRBV30|TRBD1
TGTGCCTGGAAGGGGACAGGGAACACTGAAGCTTTCTTT
CAWKGTGNTEAFF
>NA|TRBJ2-1|TRBV7-3|NA
TGTGCCAGCAGCAAGAGGTTGAGCTTGGACTACAATGAGCAGTTCTTC
CASSKRLSLDYNEQFF
>few|TRBJ1-3|TRBV2|NA
TGTGCCAGCAGTGCGTACGAACCAGGGGCTTTGGGAAACACCATATATTTT
CASSAYEPGALGNTIYF
>few|TRBJ2-1|TRBV24-1|NA
TGTGCCTCTGGACCCCTGACAGACAATGAGCAGTTCTTC
CASGPLTDNEQFF
>NA|TRBJ2-7|TRBV13|NA
TGTGCCAGCAGCCAGGGGTCGTACGAGCAGTACTTC
CASSQGSYEQYF
>NA|TRBJ2-7|TRBV5-1|NA
TGCGCCAGCAGCCCCGAGGGCTACGGGGACGAGCAGTACTTC
CASSPEGYGDEQYF
>few|TRBJ1-2|TRBV7-2|NA
TGTGCCAGCAGCTTAATCCAGGGAATTAACTATGGCTACACCTTC
CASSLIQGINYGYTF
>NA|TRBJ1-4|TRBV16|NA
TGTGCCAGCAGCCAATACGAAGGGACTTCTAATGAAAAACTGTTTTTT
CASSQYEGTSNEKLFF
>NA|TRBJ2-5|TRBV5-4|NA
TGTGCCAGCGACCTAGGGCCGGGACAAGACCAAGAGACCCAGTACTTC
CASDLGPGQDQETQYF
>NA|TRBJ1-1|TRBV19|TRBD1
TGTGCCAGTAGTATACGACAGGGGGGAACTGAAGCTTTCTTT
CASSIRQGGTEAFF
>NA|TRBJ2-3|TRBV7-9|TRBD2
TGTGCCAGCAGCTTATTCCTAGCGGGCACAGATACGCAGTATTTT
CASSLFLAGTDTQYF
>once|TRBJ2-7|TRBV19|NA
TGTGCCAGTAGCCGAGACAGGGGCCCGGGGGGCTACGAGCAGTACTTC
CASSRDRGPGGYEQYF
>NA|TRBJ1-2|TRBV11-2|TRBD1
TGTGCCAGCAGCGGACAGGGGGGAAACTATGGCTACACCTTC
CASSGQGGNYGYTF
>NA|TRBJ2-1|TRBV5-1|TRBD2
TGCGCCAGCAGCAAGCGACTAGCGGGCCCAACGGGCTACAATGAGCAGTTCTTC
CASSKRLAGPTGYNEQFF
>few|TRBJ1-6|TRBV3-1/TRBV3-2|NA
TGTGCCAGCAGCCCCGTGGGGGGTAATTCACCCCTCCACTTT
CASSPVGGNSPLHF
>NA|TRBJ2-7|TRBV27|TRBD1
TGTGCCAGCAGTCTCCGACAGGGACCGTTCTACGAGCAGTACTTC
CASSLRQGPFYEQYF
>once|TRBJ2-3|TRBV7-2|NA
TGTGCCAGCAGCTTAGTATGGACTATGCGTTTT
CASSLVWTMRF
>NA|TRBJ2-2|TRBV6-1|TRBD2
TGTGCCAGCAGTGAATTTAGCGGGAGCACCGGGGAGCTGTTTTTT
CASSEFSGSTGELFF
>NA|TRBJ2-7|TRBV19|TRBD2
TGTGCCAGTAGTATGGGACTAGCGGGAGCCTACGAGCAGTACTTC
CASSMGLAGAYEQYF
>NA|TRBJ1-1|TRBV6-4|NA
TGTGCCAGCAGTGATCGCCCAGGAACGAACACTGAAGCTTTCTTT
CASSDRPGTNTEAFF
>NA|TRBJ1-5|TRBV19|NA
TGTGCCAGTTCTAGCGCCGGACAATCGGGAATAAATCAGCCCCAGCATTTT
CASSSAGQSGINQPQHF
>NA|TRBJ1-1|TRBV7-8|TRBD1
TGTGCCAGCAGCTTGGGTCAGGGGGACAGGGAAGCTTTCTTT
CASSLGQGDREAFF
>few|TRBJ1-5|TRBV18|NA
TGTGCCAGCTCACCGGCCTTAAATCAGCCCCAGCATTTT
CASSPALNQPQHF
>NA|TRBJ2-7|TRBV27|TRBD1
TGTGCCAGCAGTCCTTTAAATACGGGACAGGGTCCGCAGTACTTC
CASSPLNTGQGPQYF
>NA|TRBJ2-3|TRBV4-2|NA
TGTGCCAGCAGCCAAGGGGGACTCCGCGACACAGATACGCAGTATTTT
CASSQGGLRDTDTQYF
>NA|TRBJ2-7|TRBV7-9|TRBD1
TGTGCCAGCAGCAGACAGGGAAGCGAGCAGTACTTC
CASSRQGSEQYF
>NA|TRBJ1-2|TRBV5-1|TRBD1
TGCGCCAGCAGCTCGGACAGGGGACAGGGCTACACCTTC
CASSSDRGQGYTF
>NA|TRBJ1-2|TRBV19|NA
TGTGCCAGTAAAACAGTAGACTATGGCTACACCTTC
CASKTVDYGYTF
>once|TRBJ2-1|TRBV28|NA
TGTGCCAGCAGTTTAGGACTATTCAACGATGAGCAGTTCTTC
CASSLGLFNDEQFF
>NA|TRBJ2-5|TRBV19|TRBD1
TGTGCCAGTACCCCCTCCCAAGGACAGGTACTCCAAGAGACCCAGTACTTC
CASTPSQGQVLQETQYF
>few|TRBJ1-1|TRBV30|NA
TGTGCCTGGAGACGGGTATTTGGGTCAGATGAAGCTTTCTTT
CAWRRVFGSDEAFF
>NA|TRBJ2-3|TRBV5-1|TRBD1
TGCGCCAGCAGCTCCGGGACAGGGGGCAATACGCAGTATTTT
CASSSGTGGNTQYF
>NA|TRBJ2-2|TRBV13|TRBD2
TGTGCCAGCAGCCTTAGGACTAGCGGGAGGGTCACCGGGGAGCTGTTTTTT
CASSLRTSGRVTGELFF
>NA|TRBJ2-5|TRBV7-9|NA
TGTGCCAGCAGCCCGCGAACAGGGATAGCCTTCCAAGAGACCCAGTACTTC
CASSPRTGIAFQETQYF
>NA|TRBJ2-3|TRBV24-1|NA
TGTGCCACCTCAGGAAATCCTAGCACAGATACGCAGTATTTT
CATSGNPSTDTQYF
>NA|TRBJ2-2|TRBV30|NA
TGTGCCTGGAGTGTACAAGGGAGGGGGGAGCTGTTTTTT
CAWSVQGRGELFF
>once|TRBJ1-2|TRBV27|TRBD1
TGTGCCAGCAGCGGGACAGGGGAGGATTCTAACTATGGCTACACCTTC
CASSGTGEDSNYGYTF
>NA|TRBJ2-1|TRBV5-1|TRBD2
TGCGCCAGCAGCTTGGAGGGACTAGCGGACTACAATGAGCAGTTCTTC
CASSLEGLADYNEQFF
>NA|TRBJ2-3|TRBV5-1|NA
TGCGCCAGCAGCTTGGCGACAGATACGCAGTATTTT
CASSLATDTQYF
>NA|TRBJ1-1|TRBV15|NA
TGTGCCACCAGCAGGGGAGGCGGAGGGAACCCTGAAGCTTTCTTT
CATSRGGGGNPEAFF
>NA|TRBJ2-7|TRBV28|NA
TGTGCCAGCAGTCGAGTCGGTCCCTACGAGCAGTACTTC
CASSRVGPYEQYF
>NA|TRBJ1-2|TRBV28|NA
TGTGCCAGCAGCCGTTCCAACACAGGTGGCTACACCTTC
CASSRSNTGGYTF
>NA|TRBJ2-5|TRBV18|TRBD2
TGTGCCAGCTCACCCTTACTAGCGGGAGGCCAAGAGACCCAGTACTTC
CASSPLLAGGQETQYF
>NA|TRBJ2-7|TRBV11-3|NA
TGTGCCAGCAGCTTAAACGCGGACTCCCGCTACGAGCAGTACTTC
CASSLNADSRYEQYF
>few|TRBJ1-4|TRBV27|TRBD1
TGTGCCAGCAGACCGGGACAGGGGGCATTCGGTGAAAAACTGTTTTTT
CASRPGQGAFGEKLFF
>NA|TRBJ2-2|TRBV29-1|TRBD1
TGCAGCGTTCAGGGGGCAATCACCGGGGAGCTGTTTTTT
CSVQGAITGELFF
>few|TRBJ2-1|TRBV25-1|NA
TGTGCCAGCAGTGACCCCCTACGAAAGGGGAACTCCTACAATGAGCAGTTCTTC
CASSDPLRKGNSYNEQFF
>NA|TRBJ2-1|TRBV28|TRBD2
TGTGCCAGCAGTTTGGTAACTAGCGTCGACGAGCAGTTCTTC
CASSLVTSVDEQFF
>NA|TRBJ1-2|TRBV7-9|TRBD1
TGTGCCAGTAGCGGCACAGGGGCGGGCTATGGCTACACCTTC
CASSGTGAGYGYTF
>once|TRBJ1-6|TRBV28|NA
TGTGCCAGTACTCTTGGGGGGGGAGGCTCCTATAATTCACCCCTCCACTTT
CASTLGGGGSYNSPLHF